This is a list of T cell receptor beta chains from one sample in a study of metastatic and nonmetastatic thyroid tumors. TCRdb reassembled clones from the PCR reads with MiXCR. The profile covers about 18,000 clones, with 25% to 30% appearing a single time and about 23% taken by the ten largest. The sequenced sample consisted of tumor tissue. The receptors stem from a male donor with papillary thyroid cancer or a benign thyroid nodule (not recorded which). Some clones in this sample may be carry-over from other donors' samples. The CDR3 runs from the conserved cysteine through the conserved F or W. D genes are given only for firm matches. Where a row states a size, it is once, few, many or the class of an expanded clone; other rows omit it.

cdr3_length,j_call,d_call,clone_size,v_call,cdr3_aa,cdr3_nt
15,TRBJ1-1,NA,few,TRBV6-6,CASSYLGGRDTEAFF,TGTGCCAGCAGTTACCTCGGGGGGCGCGACACTGAAGCTTTCTTT
14,TRBJ1-4,NA,many,TRBV6-1,CASREGGSNEKLFF,TGTGCCAGCAGAGAGGGGGGTTCTAATGAAAAACTGTTTTTT
14,TRBJ2-7,TRBD1,NA,TRBV7-3,CASSQGASSYEQYF,TGTGCCAGCAGCCAGGGGGCGAGCTCCTACGAGCAGTACTTC
15,TRBJ2-7,NA,many,TRBV5-6,CASSLYGGRGGEQYF,TGTGCCAGCAGCTTGTATGGGGGCAGGGGTGGGGAGCAGTACTTC
13,TRBJ2-5,TRBD1,many,TRBV12-3/TRBV12-4,CASSFDRGETQYF,TGTGCCAGCAGTTTCGACAGGGGGGAGACCCAGTACTTC
14,TRBJ1-2,TRBD1,many,TRBV2,CASSMTGPNYGYTF,TGTGCCAGCAGCATGACAGGGCCCAACTATGGCTACACCTTC
13,TRBJ1-2,NA,NA,TRBV7-9,CASSLAGARGYTF,TGTGCCAGCAGCTTAGCAGGGGCGCGGGGCTACACCTTC
18,TRBJ2-1,TRBD2,many,TRBV7-8,CASSSPPSPAGGGGEQFF,TGTGCCAGCAGCTCTCCCCCGTCTCCAGCGGGGGGGGGGGGTGAGCAGTTCTTC
11,TRBJ2-7,NA,few,TRBV24-1,CATSDSYEQYF,TGTGCCACCAGTGATTCCTACGAGCAGTACTTC
14,TRBJ2-7,TRBD2,few,TRBV20-1,CSASVPGGPYEQYF,TGCAGTGCTTCCGTTCCGGGAGGACCCTACGAGCAGTACTTC
17,TRBJ1-2,NA,many,TRBV25-1,CASSEYGRNPDRYGYTF,TGTGCCAGCAGTGAATACGGTCGCAACCCGGACAGATATGGCTACACCTTC
13,TRBJ2-7,TRBD1,many,TRBV3-1,CASSHQGQELPLF,TGTGCCAGCAGCCACCAGGGACAGGAGCTGCCCCTCTTC
14,TRBJ1-1,NA,NA,TRBV5-4,CASSLKGQLTEAFF,TGTGCCAGCAGCTTGAAAGGGCAGCTGACTGAAGCTTTCTTT
13,TRBJ1-1,NA,NA,TRBV13,CASRRTAGPEAFF,TGTGCCAGCAGGCGCACCGCTGGCCCAGAAGCTTTCTTT
14,TRBJ2-7,TRBD1,many,TRBV3-1,CASTNRGGIDEQYF,TGTGCCAGCACTAACAGGGGTGGGATCGACGAGCAGTACTTC
22,TRBJ2-1,TRBD2,few,TRBV5-4,CASSLAGPQGLAGFKTHNEQFF,TGTGCCAGCAGCTTGGCCGGCCCTCAGGGACTAGCGGGGTTTAAAACACACAATGAGCAGTTCTTC
14,TRBJ1-4,TRBD1,NA,TRBV30,CAWSPGTGVEKLFF,TGTGCCTGGAGCCCCGGGACAGGGGTTGAAAAACTGTTTTTT
13,TRBJ2-1,NA,NA,TRBV11-3,CASGLGPGNEQFF,TGTGCCAGCGGCTTAGGTCCCGGTAATGAGCAGTTCTTC
15,TRBJ2-1,TRBD2,NA,TRBV9,CASSVAGLAGNEQFF,TGTGCCAGCAGCGTAGCGGGACTAGCCGGCAATGAGCAGTTCTTC
16,TRBJ2-2,TRBD2,NA,TRBV11-2,CASRMGLAERSGELFF,TGTGCCAGCAGAATGGGACTAGCGGAGAGGAGCGGGGAGCTGTTTTTT
15,TRBJ2-5,TRBD2,many,TRBV19,CASSELAGPRETQYF,TGTGCCAGTAGCGAGCTAGCGGGGCCTCGGGAGACCCAGTACTTC
13,TRBJ2-3,NA,few,TRBV28,CANSFTASEKQYF,TGTGCCAACAGTTTCACAGCGAGCGAGAAGCAGTATTTT
15,TRBJ2-5,NA,many,TRBV5-6,CASSLRGVRSETQYF,TGTGCCAGCAGCTTGAGGGGGGTGCGGTCGGAGACCCAGTACTTC
15,TRBJ2-1,TRBD2,NA,TRBV5-5,CASSFTSGQNNEQFF,TGTGCCAGCAGCTTCACTAGCGGACAAAACAATGAGCAGTTCTTC
14,TRBJ1-1,NA,many,TRBV7-8,CASSTALGDTEAFF,TGTGCCAGCAGCACTGCTCTCGGGGACACTGAAGCTTTCTTT
16,TRBJ1-5,NA,few,TRBV6-6,CASSYSRVDSNHPQHF,TGTGCCAGCAGTTACTCGCGAGTGGATAGCAATCATCCCCAACATTTT
15,TRBJ2-7,TRBD1,few,TRBV6-1,CASGENTGGGYEQYF,TGTGCCAGCGGCGAGAACACAGGGGGTGGGTACGAGCAGTACTTC
13,TRBJ2-7,TRBD1,NA,TRBV20-1,CSASRGLGYEQYF,TGCAGTGCTTCTAGGGGGCTTGGCTACGAGCAGTACTTC
11,TRBJ1-5,NA,many,TRBV30,CAWRADGPQHF,TGTGCCTGGAGGGCGGACGGGCCCCAGCATTTT
15,TRBJ1-1,TRBD1,many,TRBV12-3/TRBV12-4,CASNQGQGMDTEAFF,TGTGCCAGCAACCAGGGACAGGGCATGGACACTGAAGCTTTCTTT
15,TRBJ2-1,NA,NA,TRBV20-1,CSASRGGAYQGEQFF,TGCAGTGCGAGTCGAGGGGGGGCCTATCAAGGTGAGCAGTTCTTC
14,TRBJ2-2,NA,NA,TRBV2,CASSSQAYTGELFF,TGTGCCAGCAGTAGTCAGGCATACACCGGCGAGCTGTTTTTT
15,TRBJ2-3,TRBD1,NA,TRBV18,CASSQGTGTPDTQYF,TGTGCCAGCTCACAGGGGACAGGGACCCCAGATACGCAGTATTTT